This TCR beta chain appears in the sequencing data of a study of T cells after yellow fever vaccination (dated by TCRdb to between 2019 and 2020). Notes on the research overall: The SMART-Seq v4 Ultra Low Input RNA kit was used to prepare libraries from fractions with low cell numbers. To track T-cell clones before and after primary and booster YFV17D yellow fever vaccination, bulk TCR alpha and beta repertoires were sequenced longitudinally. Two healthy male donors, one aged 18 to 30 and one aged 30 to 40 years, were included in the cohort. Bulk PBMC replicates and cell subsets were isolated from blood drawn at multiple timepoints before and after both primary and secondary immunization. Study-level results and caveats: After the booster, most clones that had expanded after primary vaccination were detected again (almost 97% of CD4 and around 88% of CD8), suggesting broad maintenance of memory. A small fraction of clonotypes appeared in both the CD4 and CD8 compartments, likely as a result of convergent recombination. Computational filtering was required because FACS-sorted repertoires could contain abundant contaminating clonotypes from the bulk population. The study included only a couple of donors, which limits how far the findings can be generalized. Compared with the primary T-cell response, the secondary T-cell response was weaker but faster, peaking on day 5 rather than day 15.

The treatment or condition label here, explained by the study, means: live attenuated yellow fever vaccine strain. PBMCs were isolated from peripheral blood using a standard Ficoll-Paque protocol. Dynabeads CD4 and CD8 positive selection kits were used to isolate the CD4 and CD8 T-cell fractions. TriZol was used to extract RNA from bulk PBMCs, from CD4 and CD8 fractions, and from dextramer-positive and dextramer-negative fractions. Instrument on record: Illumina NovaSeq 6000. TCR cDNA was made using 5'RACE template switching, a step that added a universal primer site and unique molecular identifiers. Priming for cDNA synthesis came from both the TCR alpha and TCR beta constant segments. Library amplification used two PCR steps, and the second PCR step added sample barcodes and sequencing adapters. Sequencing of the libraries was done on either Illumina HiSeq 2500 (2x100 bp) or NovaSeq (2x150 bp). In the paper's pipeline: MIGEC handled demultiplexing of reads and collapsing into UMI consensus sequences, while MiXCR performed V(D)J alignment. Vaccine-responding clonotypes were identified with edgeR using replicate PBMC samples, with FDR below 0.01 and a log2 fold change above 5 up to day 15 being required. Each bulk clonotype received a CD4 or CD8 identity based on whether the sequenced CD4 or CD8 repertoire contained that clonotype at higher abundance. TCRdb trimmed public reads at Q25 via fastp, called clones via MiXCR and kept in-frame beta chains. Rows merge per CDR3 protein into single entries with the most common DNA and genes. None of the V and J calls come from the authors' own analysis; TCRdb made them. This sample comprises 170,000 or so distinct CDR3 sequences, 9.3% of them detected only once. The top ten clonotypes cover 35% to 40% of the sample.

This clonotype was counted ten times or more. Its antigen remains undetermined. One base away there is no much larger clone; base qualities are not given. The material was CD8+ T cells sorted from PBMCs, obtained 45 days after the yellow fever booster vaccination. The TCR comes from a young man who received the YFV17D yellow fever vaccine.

The DNA reads TGTGCCAGCACCAAGAGACAGGTTGTCCCAGAGACCCAGTACTTC. Translated, this is CASTKRQVVPETQYF. The chain uses TRBV7-9 and TRBJ2-5, with a tentative D gene TRBD1 over 6 matching bases. V loses 7 bases of germline sequence and J loses 4 bases, and the interval between the two ends is 19 bases. The germline V gene (reference sequence) supplies CDR1 SEHNR and CDR2 FQNEAQ. The CDR3 holds 15 amino acids from the cysteine to the phenylalanine. The CDR3 DNA has 45 bases and is translated from base 1.